The clone carrying this T cell receptor (beta chain) was counted between two and nine times. Its antigen is unknown. The PCR was carried out with 60 Vbeta primers and 13 Jbeta primers. Authors' processing steps: In a later analysis, 79 million or so unique TCR beta chains included roughly 11 million shared by two or more donors. Sequencing was performed with immunoSEQ multiplex PCR; in TCRdb, only in-frame clones are kept and a portion is missing. V and J calls and clone size follow that table, whereas D and trimming were derived from the DNA. The sample shows roughly 200,000 clones, about 90% of them seen only once. The sample belongs to a study of cytomegalovirus exposure and HLA in healthy donors. Study results and caveats: TRBV6-2, TRBV6-3 and other indistinguishable V segments were excluded. Approximately 160 TCR beta chains were listed as cytomegalovirus-associated. Presence/absence comparisons presumed near-even sequencing depth among donors.

Trimming left V 3 bases short and J 2 bases short, with 18 bases between. The CDR3 has 17 amino acids. Per germline, CDR1 LNHDA and CDR2 SQIVND (reference sequence). The receptor's source is a man aged 25-40 years in good health and CMV-seronegative. The V gene is TRBV19, the J gene TRBJ2-3; D uncertain. The sample comprised PBMCs. CDR3 DNA sequence: TGTGCCAGTAGTATTTCAGAGAGCTTAGCTAACACAGATACGCAGTATTTT. It codes for CASSISESLANTDTQYF.